This TCR beta chain was recovered during a study of shared clonotypes between healthy human individuals. The CDR3 sequence is 14 residues long. Deletions cut 7 bases from V and 3 bases from J, with 17 bases between. Germline values: CDR1 SGHTS, CDR2 YDEGEE. The donor population consisted of healthy HIV-negative adults with no recent acute infections or vaccinations. Those who donated, Caucasian adults without exception, all lived in Nashville, Tennessee. The data were produced by immunoSEQ multiplex PCR, yet TCRdb's version contains in-frame clones alone and is incomplete. The sample carries hundreds of thousands of clones, 73% recorded once.

The sequence was obtained from a woman aged 30 to 39 in good health. V and J are TRBV5-8 and TRBJ2-7; D is perhaps TRBD2 (5 bases). Sequenced sample: memory CD4+ T cells sorted from blood. Stated subset: CD45RA-negative fraction. This CDR3 is CASQALGLDYEQYF. CDR3 sequence (DNA): TGTGCCAGCCAAGCCCTCGGACTCGACTACGAGCAGTACTTC.